This T cell receptor (beta chain) was observed in a study of brain T cells in children with intractable seizures. Of note for this clone: What it recognizes is unknown.

Surgery cases with the highest brain T cell transcript signatures were chosen for sequencing. Patients received at least one anti-epileptic drug before surgery. Whole-study results and caveats: HCMV serostatus was not known, and viral specificity came from CDR3 similarity only.

Sequencing used immunoSEQ multiplex PCR; TCRdb keeps in-frame clones, though not all of them. The table shows tens of thousands of clones, with around 91% occurring only once. V gave up 1 base and J gave up 4 bases, with 15 bases separating them. Germline loops: CDR1 SGDLS, CDR2 YYNGEE. The CDR3 runs 16 residues. Sequenced material: peripheral blood, taken at surgery. The clonotype comes from a girl aged 2 to 10 with Rasmussen encephalitis and intractable seizures. This sequence joins TRBV9 and TRBJ1-3, with a tentative D call TRBD1 (5 bases). The CDR3 region is CASSVLDAGMGNTIYF. DNA for the CDR3: TGTGCCAGCAGCGTATTGGATGCAGGGATGGGAAACACCATATATTTT.